This passage covers 3 T cell receptor beta chains from one sample sequenced in a study of T cells in tumors after PD-1 blockade. The method was immunoSEQ multiplex PCR; TCRdb's version includes in-frame clones alone and lacks a portion of them. The sample contains about 47,000 clones, more than 65% of which appear only once. Source: PBMCs, taken before anti-PD-1 therapy. These receptors originate from a human donor with advanced basal cell or squamous cell carcinoma (not recorded which).

About this clone itself: At one end, the junction sequence differs from germline, possibly due to a read error. CDR3 amino acids: CASSLVGVGGYGQYF. DNA of the CDR3: TGTGCCAGCAGCTTAGTAGGAGTAGGAGGTTACGGGCAGTACTTC. The chain employs TRBV11-3 and TRBJ2-7; maybe TRBD2 (5 bases). CDR1 SGHNT and CDR2 YENEEA come from the germline V gene. The CDR3 covers 15 residues.

The chain employs TRBV7-9 and TRBJ1-1, with unresolved D. Germline-derived CDR1 and CDR2 are SEHNR and FQNEAQ (reference sequence). CDR3 length: 14 amino acids. V lost 0 bases, J lost 1 base, and 6 bases lay in between. The CDR3 nucleotides read TGTGCCAGCAGCTTAGCCAGCCCGAACACTGAAGCTTTCTTT. This codes for CASSLASPNTEAFF.

V usage is TRBV7-9 and J usage is TRBJ2-7; the D gene is possibly TRBD2 (6 bases). The V gene lost 4 bases and the J gene lost 1 base, with 11 bases spanning the gap. The CDR3 consists of 14 residues. The V gene's germline CDR1 is SEHNR and CDR2 FQNEAQ (reference sequence). The CDR3 sequence: CASSSRGESYEQYF. In DNA form, the CDR3 reads TGTGCCAGCAGCTCACGCGGGGAATCCTACGAGCAGTACTTC.